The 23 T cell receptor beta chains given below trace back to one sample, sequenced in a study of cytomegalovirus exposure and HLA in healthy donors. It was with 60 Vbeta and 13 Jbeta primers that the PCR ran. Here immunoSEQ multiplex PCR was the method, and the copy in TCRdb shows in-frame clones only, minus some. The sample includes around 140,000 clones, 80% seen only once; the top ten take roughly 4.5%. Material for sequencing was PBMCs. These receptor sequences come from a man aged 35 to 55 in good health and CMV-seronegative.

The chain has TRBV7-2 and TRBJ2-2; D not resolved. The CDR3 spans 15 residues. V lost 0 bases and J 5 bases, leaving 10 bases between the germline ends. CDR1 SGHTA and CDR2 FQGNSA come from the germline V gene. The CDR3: CASSLALSSTGELFF. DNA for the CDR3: TGTGCCAGCAGCTTAGCGCTATCCTCAACCGGGGAGCTGTTTTTT. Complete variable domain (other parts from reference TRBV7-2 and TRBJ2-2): GAGVSQSPSNKVTEKGKDVELRCDPISGHTALYWYRQSLGQGLEFLIYFQGNSAPDKSGLPSDRFSAERTGGSVSTLTIQRTQQEDSAVYLCASSLALSSTGELFFGEGSRLTVL.

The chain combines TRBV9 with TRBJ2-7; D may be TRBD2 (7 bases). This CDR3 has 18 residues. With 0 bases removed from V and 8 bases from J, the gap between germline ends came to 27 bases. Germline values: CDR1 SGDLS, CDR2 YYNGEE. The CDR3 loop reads CASSVDQPGPGRGGQQYF. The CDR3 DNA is TGTGCCAGCAGCGTAGATCAACCCGGCCCTGGCAGGGGAGGGCAGCAGTACTTC.

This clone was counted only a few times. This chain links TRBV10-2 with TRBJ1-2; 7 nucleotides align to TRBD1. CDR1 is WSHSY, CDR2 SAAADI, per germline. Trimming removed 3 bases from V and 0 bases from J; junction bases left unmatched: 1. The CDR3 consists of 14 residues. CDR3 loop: CASSEQGTNYGYTF. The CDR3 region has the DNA TGCGCCAGCAGTGAACAGGGGACTAACTATGGCTACACCTTC.

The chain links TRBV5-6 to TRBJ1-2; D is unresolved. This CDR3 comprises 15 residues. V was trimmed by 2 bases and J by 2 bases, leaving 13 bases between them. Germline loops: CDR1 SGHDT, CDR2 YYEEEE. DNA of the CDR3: TGTGCCAGCAGCTTCGAGCTTCAGGAAAACTATGGCTACACCTTC. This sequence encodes CASSFELQENYGYTF.

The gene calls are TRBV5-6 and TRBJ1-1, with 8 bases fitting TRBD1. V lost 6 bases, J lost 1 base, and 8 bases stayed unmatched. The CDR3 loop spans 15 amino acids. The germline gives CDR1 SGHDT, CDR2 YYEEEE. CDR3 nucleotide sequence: TGTGCCAGCACCGACAGGGGAAGATGGAACACTGAAGCTTTCTTT. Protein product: CASTDRGRWNTEAFF. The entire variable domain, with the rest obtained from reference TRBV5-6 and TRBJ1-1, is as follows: DAGVTQSPTHLIKTRGQQVTLRCSPKSGHDTVSWYQQALGQGPQFIFQYYEEEERQRGNFPDRFSGHQFPNYSSELNVNALLLGDSALYLCASTDRGRWNTEAFFGQGTRLTVV.

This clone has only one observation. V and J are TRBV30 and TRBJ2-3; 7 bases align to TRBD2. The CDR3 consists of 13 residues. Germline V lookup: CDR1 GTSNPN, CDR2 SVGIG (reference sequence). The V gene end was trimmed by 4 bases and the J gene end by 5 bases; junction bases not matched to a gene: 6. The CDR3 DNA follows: TGTGCCTGGAAGCTTGGGGGGGGAGATACGCAGTATTTT. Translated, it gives CAWKLGGGDTQYF.

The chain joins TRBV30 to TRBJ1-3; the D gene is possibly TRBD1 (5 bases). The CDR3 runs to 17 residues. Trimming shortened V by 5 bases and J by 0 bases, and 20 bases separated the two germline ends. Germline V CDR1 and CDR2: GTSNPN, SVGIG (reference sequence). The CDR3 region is CAWAKTSPRVSGNTIYF. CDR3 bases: TGTGCCTGGGCGAAAACCTCCCCCAGGGTCTCTGGAAACACCATATATTTT.

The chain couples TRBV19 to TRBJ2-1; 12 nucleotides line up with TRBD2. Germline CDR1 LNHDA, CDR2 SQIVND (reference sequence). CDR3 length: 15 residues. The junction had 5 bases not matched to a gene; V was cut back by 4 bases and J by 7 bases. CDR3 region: CASSTSGGAGNEQFF. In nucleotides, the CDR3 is TGTGCCAGTAGTACTAGCGGGGGGGCCGGGAATGAGCAGTTCTTC.

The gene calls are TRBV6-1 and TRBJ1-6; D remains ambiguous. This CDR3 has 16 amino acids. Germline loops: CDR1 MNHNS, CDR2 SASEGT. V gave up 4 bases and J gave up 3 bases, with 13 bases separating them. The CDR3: CASSGGPLSYNSPLHF. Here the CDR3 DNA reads TGTGCCAGCAGTGGCGGCCCATTGAGCTATAATTCACCCCTCCACTTT.

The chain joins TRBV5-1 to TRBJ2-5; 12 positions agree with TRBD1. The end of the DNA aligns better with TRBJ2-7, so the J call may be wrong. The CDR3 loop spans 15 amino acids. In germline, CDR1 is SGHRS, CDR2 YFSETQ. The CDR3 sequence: CASSAGTGGTYEQYF. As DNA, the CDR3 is TGCGCCAGCAGCGCAGGGACAGGGGGCACCTACGAGCAGTACTTC.

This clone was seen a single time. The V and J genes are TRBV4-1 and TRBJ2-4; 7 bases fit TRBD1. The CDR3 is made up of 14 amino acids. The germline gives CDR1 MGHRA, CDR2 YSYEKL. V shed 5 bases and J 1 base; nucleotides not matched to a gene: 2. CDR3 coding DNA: TGCGCCAGCAGCTCGGACAGGGCCAAAAACATTCAGTACTTC. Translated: CASSSDRAKNIQYF.

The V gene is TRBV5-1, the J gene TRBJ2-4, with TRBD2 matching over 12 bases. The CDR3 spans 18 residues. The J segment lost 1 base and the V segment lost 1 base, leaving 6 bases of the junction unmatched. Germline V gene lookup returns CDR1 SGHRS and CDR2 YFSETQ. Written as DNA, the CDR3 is TGCGCCAGCAGCTTGAATTTTGGACTAGCGGGGGCCAAAAACATTCAGTACTTC. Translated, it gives CASSLNFGLAGAKNIQYF.

CDR3 nucleotides: TGTGCCAGCAGCTTTGACGGGGGGGCAGGAGATACGCAGTATTTT. This encodes CASSFDGGAGDTQYF. V is TRBV7-2 and J is TRBJ2-3, with TRBD2 matching 8 bases. The germline gives CDR1 SGHTA, CDR2 FQGNSA. The CDR3 contains 15 residues. V lost 3 bases, J lost 5 bases, and 7 bases stayed unmatched. The full variable domain, rest sourced from reference TRBV7-2 and TRBJ2-3, is GAGVSQSPSNKVTEKGKDVELRCDPISGHTALYWYRQSLGQGLEFLIYFQGNSAPDKSGLPSDRFSAERTGGSVSTLTIQRTQQEDSAVYLCASSFDGGAGDTQYFGPGTRLTVL.

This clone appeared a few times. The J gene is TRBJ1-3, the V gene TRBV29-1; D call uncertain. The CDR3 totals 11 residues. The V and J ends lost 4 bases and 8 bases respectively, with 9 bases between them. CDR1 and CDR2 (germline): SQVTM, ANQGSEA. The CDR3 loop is CSVAFGDTIYF. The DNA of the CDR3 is TGCAGCGTTGCGTTCGGGGACACCATATATTTT.

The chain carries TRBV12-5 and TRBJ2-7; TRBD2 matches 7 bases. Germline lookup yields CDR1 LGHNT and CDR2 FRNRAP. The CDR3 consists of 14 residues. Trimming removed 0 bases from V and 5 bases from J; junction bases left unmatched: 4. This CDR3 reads CASGLVRGFDEQYF. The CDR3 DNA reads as TGTGCTAGTGGTTTGGTGCGGGGGTTCGACGAGCAGTACTTC.

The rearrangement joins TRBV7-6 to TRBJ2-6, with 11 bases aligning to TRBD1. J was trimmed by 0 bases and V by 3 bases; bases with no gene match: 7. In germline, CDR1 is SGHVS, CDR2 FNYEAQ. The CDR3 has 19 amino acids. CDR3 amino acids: CASSLAGQGAISGANVLTF. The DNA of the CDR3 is TGTGCCAGCAGCTTGGCAGGACAGGGGGCGATCTCTGGGGCCAACGTCCTGACTTTC.

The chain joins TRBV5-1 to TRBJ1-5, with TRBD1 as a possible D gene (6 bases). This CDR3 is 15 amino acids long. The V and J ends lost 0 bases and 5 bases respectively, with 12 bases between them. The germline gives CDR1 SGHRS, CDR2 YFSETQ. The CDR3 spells CASSLDRVGHQPQHF. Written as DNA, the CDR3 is TGCGCCAGCAGCTTGGACAGGGTCGGCCATCAGCCCCAGCATTTT.

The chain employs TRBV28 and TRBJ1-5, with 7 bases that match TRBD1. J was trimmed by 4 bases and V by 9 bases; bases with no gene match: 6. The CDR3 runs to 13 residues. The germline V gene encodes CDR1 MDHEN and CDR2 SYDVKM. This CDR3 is CASTGTANQPQHF. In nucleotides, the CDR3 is TGTGCCAGTACCGGGACAGCAAATCAGCCCCAGCATTTT.

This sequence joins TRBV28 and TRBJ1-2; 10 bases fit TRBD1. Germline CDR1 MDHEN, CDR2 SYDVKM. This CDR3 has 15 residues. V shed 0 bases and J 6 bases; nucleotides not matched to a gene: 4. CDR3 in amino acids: CASSLWGQGLNGYTF. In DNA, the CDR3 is TGTGCCAGCAGTTTATGGGGACAGGGGCTAAATGGCTACACCTTC.

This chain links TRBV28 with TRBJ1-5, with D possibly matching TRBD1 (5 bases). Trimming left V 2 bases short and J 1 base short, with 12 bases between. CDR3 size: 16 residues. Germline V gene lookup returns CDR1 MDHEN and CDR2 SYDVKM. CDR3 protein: CASSLILAGSNQPQHF. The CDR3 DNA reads TGTGCCAGCAGTTTAATATTAGCAGGGAGCAATCAGCCCCAGCATTTT.

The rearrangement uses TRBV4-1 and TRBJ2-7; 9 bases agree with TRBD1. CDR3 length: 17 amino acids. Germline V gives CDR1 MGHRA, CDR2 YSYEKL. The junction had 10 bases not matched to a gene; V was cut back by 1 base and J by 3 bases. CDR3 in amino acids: CASSQAARDRENYEQYF. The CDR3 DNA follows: TGCGCCAGCAGCCAAGCTGCCCGGGACAGGGAGAACTACGAGCAGTACTTC.

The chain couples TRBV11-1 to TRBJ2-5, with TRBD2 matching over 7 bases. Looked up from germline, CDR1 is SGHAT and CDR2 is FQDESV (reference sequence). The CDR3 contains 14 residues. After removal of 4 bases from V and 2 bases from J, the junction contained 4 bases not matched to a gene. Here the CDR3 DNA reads TGTGCCAGCAGCTCACAGCGGGGTCAAGAGACCCAGTACTTC. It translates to CASSSQRGQETQYF.

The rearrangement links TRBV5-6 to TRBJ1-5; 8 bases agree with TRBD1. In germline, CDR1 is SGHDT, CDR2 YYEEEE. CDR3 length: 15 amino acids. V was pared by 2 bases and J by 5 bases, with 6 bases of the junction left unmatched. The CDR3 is CASSFGQGNYQPQHF. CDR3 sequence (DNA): TGTGCCAGCAGCTTTGGACAGGGTAACTATCAGCCCCAGCATTTT.